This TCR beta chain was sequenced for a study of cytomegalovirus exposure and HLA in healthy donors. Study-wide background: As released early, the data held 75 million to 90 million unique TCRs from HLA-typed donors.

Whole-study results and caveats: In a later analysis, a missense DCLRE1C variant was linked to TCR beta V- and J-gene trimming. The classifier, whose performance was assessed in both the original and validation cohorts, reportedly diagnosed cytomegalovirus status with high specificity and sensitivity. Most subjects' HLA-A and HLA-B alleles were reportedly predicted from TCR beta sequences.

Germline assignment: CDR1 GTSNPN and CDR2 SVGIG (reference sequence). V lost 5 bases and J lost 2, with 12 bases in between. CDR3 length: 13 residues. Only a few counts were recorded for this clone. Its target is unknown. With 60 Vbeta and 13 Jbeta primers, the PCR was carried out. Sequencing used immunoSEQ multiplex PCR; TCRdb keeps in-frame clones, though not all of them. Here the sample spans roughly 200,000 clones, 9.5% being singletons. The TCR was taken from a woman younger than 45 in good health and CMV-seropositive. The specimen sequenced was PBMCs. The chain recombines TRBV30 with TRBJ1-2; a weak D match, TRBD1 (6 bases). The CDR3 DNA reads TGTGCCTGGGCTGGACAGTTGAACTATGGCTACACCTTC. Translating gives CAWAGQLNYGYTF. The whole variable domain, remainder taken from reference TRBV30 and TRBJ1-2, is SQTIHQWPATLVQPVGSPLSLECTVEGTSNPNLYWYRQAAGRGLQLLFYSVGIGQISSEVPQNLSASRPQDRQFILSSKKLLLSDSGFYLCAWAGQLNYGYTFGSGTRLTVV.